These 10 T cell receptor beta chains were sequenced from one sample in a study of cytomegalovirus exposure and HLA in healthy donors. The PCR had 60 Vbeta and 13 Jbeta primers. The method was immunoSEQ multiplex PCR; TCRdb's version includes in-frame clones alone and lacks a portion of them. The repertoire table contains roughly 120,000 clones. Sequencing input: PBMCs. The receptors were gathered from a man between 18 and 35 years old in good health and CMV-seronegative.

The genes are TRBV23-1 and TRBJ1-1; D is ambiguous. TRBV23-1 is sorted into the ORF group, with uncertain function. Between the trimmed V and J ends, which lost 0 bases and 2 bases, there was a span of 10 bases. This CDR3 is built from 15 residues. The CDR3 protein is CASSQSARQNTEAFF. The CDR3 DNA reads TGCGCCAGCAGTCAATCGGCGCGACAAAACACTGAAGCTTTCTTT.

The gene calls are TRBV5-1 and TRBJ2-2, with D possibly matching TRBD2 (6 bases). This CDR3 has 14 residues. The V end lost 5 bases, the J end lost 6 bases, and 14 bases lay between the germline ends. Germline CDR1 is SGHRS and CDR2 is YFSETQ. This chain's CDR3 is CASRSQGLPGELFF. The CDR3 region has the DNA TGCGCCAGCAGGTCCCAGGGACTTCCCGGGGAGCTGTTTTTT.

The rearrangement joins TRBV30 to TRBJ1-5; no clear D gene. The CDR3 is 12 amino acids. The ends were cut back, 2 bases at V and 4 bases at J, with 6 bases in the middle. Germline CDR1 GTSNPN, CDR2 SVGIG (reference sequence). The DNA for the CDR3 is TGTGCCTGGAGTATTCATAATCAGCCCCAGCATTTT. Protein: CAWSIHNQPQHF.

The chain uses TRBV28 and TRBJ1-1; no clear D. The germline gives CDR1 MDHEN, CDR2 SYDVKM. The CDR3 loop spans 12 amino acids. Trimming left V 5 bases short and J 9 bases short, with 13 bases between. The CDR3 is CASSPPRGKAFF. As DNA, the CDR3 is TGTGCCAGCAGTCCTCCCCGCGGGAAAGCTTTCTTT. Full variable domain (rest looked up from reference TRBV28 and TRBJ1-1): DVKVTQSSRYLVKRTGEKVFLECVQDMDHENMFWYRQDPGLGLRLIYFSYDVKMKEKGDIPEGYSVSREKKERFSLILESASTNQTSMYLCASSPPRGKAFFGQGTRLTVV.

The chain joins TRBV5-8 to TRBJ1-2, with D perhaps matching TRBD1 (5 bases). Germline V gives CDR1 SGHTS, CDR2 YDEGEE. V gave up 5 bases and J gave up 6 bases, with 17 bases separating them. This CDR3 comprises 14 residues. The CDR3 nucleotides read TGTGCCAGCAGACGCCGAAGCAGGGCTGATGGCTACACCTTC. Residues: CASRRRSRADGYTF. Based on the CDR3 plus reference TRBV5-8 and TRBJ1-2, the full variable domain is EAGVTQSPTHLIKTRGQQATLRCSPISGHTSVYWYQQALGLGLQFLLWYDEGEERNRGNFPPRFSGRQFPNYSSELNVNALELEDSALYLCASRRRSRADGYTFGSGTRLTVV.

The chain couples TRBV12-5 to TRBJ1-2, with D possibly TRBD1 on 6 matching bases. Germline V lookup: CDR1 LGHNT, CDR2 FRNRAP. The V end was cut by 0 bases, the J end by 5 bases, with 7 bases between. CDR3 length equals 13 residues. Here the CDR3 DNA reads TGTGCTAGTGGTTTGGTTCAGGGGTATGGCTACACCTTC. Translation gives CASGLVQGYGYTF.

This chain joins TRBV4-1 and TRBJ2-1; 8 bases fit TRBD1. V gave up 3 bases and J gave up 4 bases; unmatched junction bases: 5. The germline V gene has CDR1 MGHRA and CDR2 YSYEKL. This CDR3 is 15 amino acids long. This chain's CDR3 is CASSQPGGRYNEQFF. CDR3 DNA: TGCGCCAGCAGCCAGCCAGGGGGCAGGTACAATGAGCAGTTCTTC.

The V gene is TRBV6-5, the J gene TRBJ1-3, with D perhaps TRBD1 (6 bases). The CDR3 is 15 residues long. Germline V gene data show CDR1 as MNHEY and CDR2 as SVGAGI. Trimming took off 0 bases at V and 4 bases at J, with 10 bases between the two ends. The CDR3 DNA follows: TGTGCCAGCAGTTACTCCCAGGGGTGGGGAAACACCATATATTTT. Translation gives CASSYSQGWGNTIYF.

The chain links TRBV15 to TRBJ2-5; TRBD2 matches at 10 bases. Germline CDR1 is LNHNV and CDR2 is YYDKDF (reference sequence). This CDR3 contains 16 residues. Trimming took 0 bases from V and 4 from J; bases not matched to a gene: 5. The CDR3 reads CATSRDVSGRRETQYF. In nucleotides, the CDR3 is TGTGCCACCAGCAGAGATGTTAGCGGGAGGCGAGAGACCCAGTACTTC.

As DNA, the CDR3 is TGTGCCAGCAGCGGAAGGACAGGGTTTTTTAACACAGATACGCAGTATTTT. This sequence encodes CASSGRTGFFNTDTQYF. The rearrangement uses TRBV7-9 and TRBJ2-3; 8 bases align to TRBD1. Germline V gene sequence: CDR1 SEHNR, CDR2 FQNEAQ (reference sequence). The CDR3 loop spans 17 amino acids. V trimming: 5 bases; J trimming: 2 bases; junction bases outside the gene matches: 12.